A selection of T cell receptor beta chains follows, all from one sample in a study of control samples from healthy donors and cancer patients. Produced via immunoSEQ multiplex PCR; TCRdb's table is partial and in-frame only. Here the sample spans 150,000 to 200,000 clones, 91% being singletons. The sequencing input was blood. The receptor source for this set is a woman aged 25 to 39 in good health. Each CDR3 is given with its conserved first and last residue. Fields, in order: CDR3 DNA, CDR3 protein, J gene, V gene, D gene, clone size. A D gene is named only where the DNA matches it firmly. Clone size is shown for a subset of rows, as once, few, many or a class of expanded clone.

DNA: TGTGCCATCAGTGAGTCGGCGGGTCCCTACGAGCAGTACTTC; CDR3: CAISESAGPYEQYF; J: TRBJ2-7; V: TRBV10-3; D: .; size: .
DNA: TGTGCCAGCAGTTCTGGACGGACCTATGGCTACACCTTC; CDR3: CASSSGRTYGYTF; J: TRBJ1-2; V: TRBV27; D: .; size: .
DNA: TGTGCCACCAGCAGAGATGGACAGGGGGCTGAGACCCAGTACTTC; CDR3: CATSRDGQGAETQYF; J: TRBJ2-5; V: TRBV15; D: TRBD1; size: .
DNA: TGTGCCAGCTCACAAACCGGGACTAGCGGGAGAGATACGCAGTATTTT; CDR3: CASSQTGTSGRDTQYF; J: TRBJ2-3; V: TRBV18; D: TRBD2; size: .
DNA: TGTGCCAGCAGAGGAGGGCAAAGCTCCTACAATGAGCAGTTCTTC; CDR3: CASRGGQSSYNEQFF; J: TRBJ2-1; V: TRBV11-2; D: .; size: .
DNA: TGTGCCAGCTCCCACTTGCAGGGGTCGAACACTGAAGCTTTCTTT; CDR3: CASSHLQGSNTEAFF; J: TRBJ1-1; V: TRBV18; D: .; size: .
DNA: TGTGCCAGCAGCTTAGGGGCGGGAGGAGTCCAAGAGACCCAGTACTTC; CDR3: CASSLGAGGVQETQYF; J: TRBJ2-5; V: TRBV11-3; D: TRBD2; size: .
DNA: TGTGCCAGCAGTCCGACCGCTCATAGCAATCAGCCCCAGCATTTT; CDR3: CASSPTAHSNQPQHF; J: TRBJ1-5; V: TRBV27; D: .; size: .
DNA: TGTGCCAGCAGCCAAGGCAATGTAGAAAAACTGTTTTTT; CDR3: CASSQGNVEKLFF; J: TRBJ1-4; V: TRBV3-1/TRBV3-2; D: .; size: .
DNA: TGCGCCAGCAGGCTTGGGACAGGGGGGACCTACGAGCAGTACTTC; CDR3: CASRLGTGGTYEQYF; J: TRBJ2-7; V: TRBV5-1; D: TRBD1; size: once
DNA: TGTGCAAGTCGCTTAGTGTTTATCGGGGGGGCGGGGCAGCCCCAGCATTTT; CDR3: CASRLVFIGGAGQPQHF; J: TRBJ1-5; V: TRBV12-2; D: .; size: .
DNA: TGCGCCAGCAGCCGGGACAGGGCGAACACCGGGGAGCTGTTTTTT; CDR3: CASSRDRANTGELFF; J: TRBJ2-2; V: TRBV5-1; D: TRBD1; size: few
DNA: TGCGCCAGCAGCTTGGGTCAGCCCCAGCATTTT; CDR3: CASSLGQPQHF; J: TRBJ1-5; V: TRBV5-1; D: .; size: .
DNA: TGTGCCAGCAGCTTGGGGGGGCCGGGCTACGAGCAGTACTTC; CDR3: CASSLGGPGYEQYF; J: TRBJ2-7; V: TRBV5-4; D: .; size: .
DNA: TGTGCAGCCGGGACTAGGGAGACCCAGTACTTC; CDR3: CAAGTRETQYF; J: TRBJ2-5; V: TRBV19; D: TRBD2; size: .
DNA: TGTGCCAGCTCACGAGTATCCGGGACTAGCGGGGAAGAGCAGTTCTTC; CDR3: CASSRVSGTSGEEQFF; J: TRBJ2-1; V: TRBV18; D: TRBD2; size: .
DNA: TGTGCCAGCAGCGAATATGGCTACACCTTC; CDR3: CASSEYGYTF; J: TRBJ1-2; V: TRBV13; D: .; size: .
DNA: TGTGCCAGCAGTCCACGACAGGGGATTAATTCACCCCTCCACTTT; CDR3: CASSPRQGINSPLHF; J: TRBJ1-6; V: TRBV28; D: TRBD1; size: once
DNA: TGTGCCAGCAGCCGATCCAGGGGGTCACCCCTCCACTTT; CDR3: CASSRSRGSPLHF; J: TRBJ1-6; V: TRBV27; D: TRBD1; size: .
DNA: TGTGCCAGCAGTAAAGCGGGGAACTATGGCTACACCTTC; CDR3: CASSKAGNYGYTF; J: TRBJ1-2; V: TRBV6-1; D: .; size: .
DNA: TGTGCCATTCTAGCGGGGACCTACGAGCAGTACTTC; CDR3: CAILAGTYEQYF; J: TRBJ2-7; V: TRBV28; D: TRBD2; size: .
DNA: TGTGCCAGCAGTGAGGGGCAGAGCTCCTACAATGAGCAATTCTTC; CDR3: CASSEGQSSYNEQFF; J: TRBJ2-1; V: TRBV6-4; D: .; size: .